This TCR beta chain is from a study of blood T cells in healthy people across ages (dated by TCRdb to 2013 to 2016). Concerning the study at large: Template switching captured roughly one uniquely barcoded TCR beta cDNA molecule per two T cells in model experiments. The donors were split into four age groups: young (average around 15 years), middle-aged (over 35), aged (more than 60) and long-lived (under 85). To avoid experimental bias, donors of different ages were randomly spread across the sequencing lanes. The study measured age-related changes in TCR beta repertoire diversity using deep sequencing normalized with unique cDNA molecular identifiers. Two additional independent replicas of 1 million unique cDNA reads from the same blood draw were analyzed for two donors (one aged 18 to 30 and one aged 80 or older). General study outcomes and caveats: The CMV infection status of donors was not known, potentially confounding age-related changes in expanded clonotypes. Observed TCR beta diversity correlated strongly with the percentage of naive T cells measured by flow cytometry. Observed TCR beta diversity per million T cells fell roughly linearly with age, and a significant reduction was already apparent by age around 40. Since profiling was done on bulk unsorted PBMCs, naive and antigen-experienced compartments could not be conclusively compared. Compared with the aged group, the long-lived group had more naive CD4+ T cells, fewer expanded clones and increased TCR diversity, suggesting age selection. Estimates of total diversity based on one million sequenced T cells were considered lower bounds and underestimates.

V loses 3 bases, J loses 9 bases, and the germline ends lie 9 bases apart. The CDR3 spans 12 residues, from the cysteine through the phenylalanine. The only DNA kept is the CDR3, 36 bases in frame from the first base. Via the germline V gene, CDR1 is SNHLY and CDR2 FYNNEI. This clonotype was observed once. What antigen it recognizes has not been identified. Qualities for individual bases were not recorded, and no much larger clone is one base off. Donors were under 40 systemically healthy Caucasian individuals from Russia aged roughly 6 to 95 years. Around 9.9 milliliters of peripheral blood were collected from each donor into EDTA-treated Vacutainer tubes. PBMCs were isolated by Ficoll-Paque density-gradient centrifugation, with at least 7 million obtained per sample. Trizol reagent was used to extract total RNA from PBMCs, with at least 6 micrograms per sample. For every donor, an aliquot of PBMCs went through flow cytometry to measure the percentages of naive CD45RAhigh/CD27high T cells.

The method was 5' RACE. Sequenced using an Illumina HiSeq 2500. A second PCR of about 6 to 11 cycles was performed with a sample-barcoded 5' primer and a J-beta primer mix. A unique molecular identifier was introduced onto each TCR beta cDNA molecule by a template-switch 5' adaptor carrying 12 random nucleotides. At least 2.5 million CDR3-containing paired-end reads were obtained from each sample. All of the RNA was converted into first-strand cDNA using the Mint cDNA synthesis kit, with a TRBC-specific oligonucleotide serving as the primer. After uracil-DNA glycosylase treatment, a first 18-cycle PCR used universal primers M1SS and BC2_uni_R on all cDNA. The study's own analysis went as follows. Normalization of each sample was performed by random selection of 1 million high-quality reads, each carrying a distinct molecular identifier. Reads sharing molecular identifiers were discarded rather than binned into consensus sequences. MiTCR, with a Q25 quality threshold and the strictest error-elimination algorithm, was used for CDR3 identification, clonotype clustering and error correction. A nonparametric unseen species model with Euler transformation was used to estimate a lower bound on total TCR beta diversity. The raw public data were reprocessed by TCRdb itself: fastp quality trimming at Q25, MiXCR clonotype calling, in-frame beta chains only. Rows with a matching CDR3 protein are joined into one entry that keeps the most common DNA and genes. None of the V and J calls come from the authors' own analysis; TCRdb made them. In all, the sample holds hundreds of thousands of distinct CDR3 sequences, and 45% to 50% of those were seen once. About an eighth of the sample belongs to the ten largest clones.

The receptor's source is a man aged 30 to 45 in good health. The material sequenced was blood. The chain was built from TRBV2 and TRBJ1-5, with an unclear D gene assignment. The CDR3 protein sequence reads: CASSDGLWPQHF. The DNA reads as follows: TGTGCCAGCAGTGATGGGCTATGGCCCCAGCATTTT.